This T cell receptor beta chain was sequenced in a study of blood T cell repertoires in COVID-19. The protocol was immunoSEQ multiplex PCR, while the TCRdb copy is restricted to in-frame clones and leaves out a portion. The sample holds approximately 150,000 clones, 86% seen once. The CDR3 is 15 amino acids. With V trimmed by 5 bases and J by 2 bases, 6 bases remained unmatched. Germline CDR1 is MDHEN and CDR2 is SYDVKM. Sequenced input: peripheral blood. The chain recombines TRBV28 with TRBJ1-1; 9 nucleotides align to TRBD1. This receptor was identified in a woman between 70 and 85 years old with acute or convalescent COVID-19. In nucleotides, the CDR3 is TGTGCCAGCAGTCCAGTGACAGGGGGAAACACTGAAGCTTTCTTT. It is translated as CASSPVTGGNTEAFF. Supplemented by reference TRBV28 and TRBJ1-1, the full variable domain reads DVKVTQSSRYLVKRTGEKVFLECVQDMDHENMFWYRQDPGLGLRLIYFSYDVKMKEKGDIPEGYSVSREKKERFSLILESASTNQTSMYLCASSPVTGGNTEAFFGQGTRLTVV.